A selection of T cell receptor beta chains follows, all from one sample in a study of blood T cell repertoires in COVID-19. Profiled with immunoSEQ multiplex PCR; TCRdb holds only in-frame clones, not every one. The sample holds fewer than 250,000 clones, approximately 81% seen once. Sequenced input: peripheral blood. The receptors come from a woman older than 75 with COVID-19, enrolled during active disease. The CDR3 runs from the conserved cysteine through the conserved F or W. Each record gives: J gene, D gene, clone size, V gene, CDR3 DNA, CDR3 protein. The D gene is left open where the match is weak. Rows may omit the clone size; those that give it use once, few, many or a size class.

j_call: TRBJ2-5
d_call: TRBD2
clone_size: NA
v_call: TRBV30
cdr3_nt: TGTGCCTGGAGTGTACAAGCGGGGGCTCGGGAGACCCAGTACTTC
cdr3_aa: CAWSVQAGARETQYF

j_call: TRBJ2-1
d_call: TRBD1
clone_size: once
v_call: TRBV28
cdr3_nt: TGTGCCAGCAGTTTCAAGGGACAGGGGTACAATGAGCAGTTCTTC
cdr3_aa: CASSFKGQGYNEQFF

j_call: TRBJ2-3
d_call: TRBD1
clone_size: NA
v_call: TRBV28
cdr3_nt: TGTGCCAGCAGTTTATGGACGACAGGGGCCTACACAGATACGCAGTATTTT
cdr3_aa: CASSLWTTGAYTDTQYF

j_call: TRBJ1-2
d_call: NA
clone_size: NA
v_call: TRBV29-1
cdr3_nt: TGCAGCGGCGCGACAGAGTATGAGGGCTACACCTTC
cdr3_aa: CSGATEYEGYTF

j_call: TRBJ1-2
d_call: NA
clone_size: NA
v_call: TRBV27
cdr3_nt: TGTGCCAGCAGCGGAGTGACGTCCGGCGCTAACTATGGCTACACCTTC
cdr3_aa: CASSGVTSGANYGYTF

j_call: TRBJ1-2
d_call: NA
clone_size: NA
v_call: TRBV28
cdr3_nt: TGTGCCAGCCTCCGCGATAATAACTATGGCTACACCTTC
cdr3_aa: CASLRDNNYGYTF

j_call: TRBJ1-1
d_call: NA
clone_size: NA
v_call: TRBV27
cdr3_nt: TGTGCCAGCCTCCGGGGGTTTGGGGGAATGAACACTGAAGCTTTCTTT
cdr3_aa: CASLRGFGGMNTEAFF

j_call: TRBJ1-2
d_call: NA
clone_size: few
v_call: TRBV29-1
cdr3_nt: TGCAGCGTGGGGGGAATTAACTATGGCTACACCTTC
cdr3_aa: CSVGGINYGYTF

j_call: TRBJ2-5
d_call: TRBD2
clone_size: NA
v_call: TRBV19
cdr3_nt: TGTGCCAGTAGCCCCGGACTAGCGGGGGGGGGAGAGACCCAGTACTTC
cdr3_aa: CASSPGLAGGGETQYF

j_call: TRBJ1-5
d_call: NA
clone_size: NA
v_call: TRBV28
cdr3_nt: TGTGCCAGCAGTTTATCCGCCAGGCAGCCCCAGCATTTT
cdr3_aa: CASSLSARQPQHF

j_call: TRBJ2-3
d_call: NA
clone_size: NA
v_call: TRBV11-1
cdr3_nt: TGTGCCAGCAGCTCCCCAATGCGTTCTAGCACAGATACGCAGTATTTT
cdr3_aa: CASSSPMRSSTDTQYF

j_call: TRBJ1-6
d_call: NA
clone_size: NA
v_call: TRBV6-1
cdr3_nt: TGTGCCAGCAGTGTGGAGTTGGCAGAGGTAGATAATTCACCCCTCCACTTT
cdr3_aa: CASSVELAEVDNSPLHF

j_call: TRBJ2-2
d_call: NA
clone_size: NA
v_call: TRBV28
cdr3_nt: TGTGCCAGCCTGAGGAACACCGGGGAGCTGTTTTTT
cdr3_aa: CASLRNTGELFF

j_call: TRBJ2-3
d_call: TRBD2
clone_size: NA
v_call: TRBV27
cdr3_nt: TGTGCCAGCAGTTTGACTAGCGGGGGGATGAGGGGAGATACGCAGTATTTT
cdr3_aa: CASSLTSGGMRGDTQYF

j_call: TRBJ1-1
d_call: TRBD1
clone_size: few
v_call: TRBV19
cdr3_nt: TGTGCCAGTAGTTGGCAGGGGGCGCGTACTGAAGCTTTCTTT
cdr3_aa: CASSWQGARTEAFF

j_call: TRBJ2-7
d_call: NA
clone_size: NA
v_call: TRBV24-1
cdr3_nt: TGTGCCACCCGGGGGAATGACTACGAGCAGTACTTC
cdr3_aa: CATRGNDYEQYF

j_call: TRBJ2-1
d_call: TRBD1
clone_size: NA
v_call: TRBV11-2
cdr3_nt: TGTGCCAGCAGCTTAGGGGGACAGGGGTTCAATGAGCAGTTCTTC
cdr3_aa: CASSLGGQGFNEQFF